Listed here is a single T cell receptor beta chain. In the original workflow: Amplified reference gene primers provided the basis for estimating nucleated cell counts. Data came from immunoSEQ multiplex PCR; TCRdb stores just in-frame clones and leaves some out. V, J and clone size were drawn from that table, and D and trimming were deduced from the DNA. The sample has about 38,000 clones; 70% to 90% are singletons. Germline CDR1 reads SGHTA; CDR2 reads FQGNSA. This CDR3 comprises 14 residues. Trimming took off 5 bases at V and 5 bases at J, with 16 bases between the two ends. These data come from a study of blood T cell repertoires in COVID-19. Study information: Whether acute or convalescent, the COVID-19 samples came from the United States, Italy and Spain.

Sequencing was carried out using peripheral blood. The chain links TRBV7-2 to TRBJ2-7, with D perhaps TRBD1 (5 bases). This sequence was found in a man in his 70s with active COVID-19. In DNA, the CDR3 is TGTGCCAGCAGCCCAAGACAGACGAGGAACGAGCAGTACTTC. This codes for CASSPRQTRNEQYF.